Shown below are 24 T cell receptor beta chains from a single sample sequenced in a study of T cell changes during pregnancy in multiple sclerosis. Method: immunoSEQ multiplex PCR; TCRdb's copy keeps in-frame clones and lacks some. The sample includes approximately 50,000 clones, 92% of them seen just once. The sequenced sample was CD4+ T cells from peripheral blood mononuclear cells, obtained in the third trimester of pregnancy. The receptors originated from a female donor with multiple sclerosis, enrolled in a pregnancy study.

This sequence joins TRBV19 and TRBJ1-1; D unresolved. The CDR3 runs to 15 residues. From germline, CDR1 is LNHDA and CDR2 SQIVND (reference sequence). V was shortened by 1 base and J by 1 base, with 10 bases between the two germline ends. CDR3 DNA: TGTGCCAGTAGTATAGTCGCGGCTGCGAACACTGAAGCTTTCTTT. It is translated as CASSIVAAANTEAFF.

This clone was observed a handful of times. The J gene is TRBJ2-3, the V gene TRBV4-2, with D tentatively TRBD2 (5 bases). CDR1 LGHNA and CDR2 YNFKEQ come from the germline V gene. Trimming removed 4 bases at V and 2 bases at J, with 16 bases between. CDR3 size: 16 residues. The DNA for the CDR3 is TGTGCCAGCAGCCGGACGACTGACGGGGACACAGATACGCAGTATTTT. The encoded protein is CASSRTTDGDTDTQYF.

J is TRBJ1-2 and V is TRBV28; TRBD1 aligns across 8 bases. The junction had 8 bases not matched to a gene; V was cut back by 2 bases and J by 6 bases. This CDR3 has 15 amino acids. The germline V gene has CDR1 MDHEN and CDR2 SYDVKM. CDR3 in DNA: TGTGCCAGCAGTTTACAGGGGGCGGATTCGAATGGCTACACCTTC. Its protein is CASSLQGADSNGYTF.

This clone was seen more than once but under ten times. The J gene is TRBJ2-5, the V gene TRBV11-3, with 7 bases matching TRBD1. The CDR3 runs to 15 residues. Germline values: CDR1 SGHNT, CDR2 YENEEA. V trimming: 1 base; J trimming: 4 bases; junction bases outside the gene matches: 6. CDR3 loop: CASSLGQGSSETQYF. The DNA for the CDR3 is TGTGCCAGCAGCTTAGGACAGGGATCCTCAGAGACCCAGTACTTC. The full variable domain, completed using reference TRBV11-3 and TRBJ2-5, is EAGVVQSPRYKIIEKKQPVAFWCNPISGHNTLYWYLQNLGQGPELLIRYENEEAVDDSQLPKDRFSAERLKGVDSTLKIQPAELGDSAVYLCASSLGQGSSETQYFGPGTRLLVL.

The chain employs TRBV19 and TRBJ1-4; 9 bases line up with TRBD1. The V segment lost 8 bases and the J segment 8 bases; nucleotides outside the gene matches: 9. The CDR3 consists of 14 residues. Germline V lookup: CDR1 LNHDA, CDR2 SQIVND (reference sequence). The CDR3 DNA follows: TGTGCCAGTTACAAAGGACAGGGGAGAGAAAAACTGTTTTTT. As protein: CASYKGQGREKLFF.

The chain employs TRBV7-6 and TRBJ2-1; perhaps TRBD2 as D (5 bases). Germline-derived CDR1 and CDR2 are SGHVS and FNYEAQ. The V end lost 1 base, the J end lost 6 bases, and 16 bases lay between the germline ends. This CDR3 spans 16 amino acids. The CDR3 here is CASSLGMAGRANEQFF. In nucleotides, the CDR3 is TGTGCCAGCAGCTTAGGGATGGCGGGCCGGGCCAATGAGCAGTTCTTC.

V usage is TRBV4-3 and J usage is TRBJ2-2, with D tentatively TRBD1 (6 bases). CDR3 size: 16 residues. In germline, CDR1 is LGHNA, CDR2 YSLEER. Trimming left V 0 bases short and J 2 bases short, with 10 bases between. The CDR3, as DNA: TGCGCCAGCAGCCAAGATGGGACAATAAACACCGGGGAGCTGTTTTTT. Its protein product is CASSQDGTINTGELFF.

Concerning this clone itself: One end of the junction does not line up with germline, which may come from a read error. V and J are TRBV7-7 and TRBJ1-6, with 7 bases aligning to TRBD1. The CDR3 has 14 amino acids. CDR1 SSHAT and CDR2 FNYEAQ come from the germline V gene (reference sequence). The CDR3 sequence is CASSLGTENSPLHF. CDR3 nucleotides: TGTGCTAGCAGCTTGGGGACAGAAAATTCACCCCTCCACTTT.

This rearrangement joins TRBV6-5 to TRBJ1-2; D remains unclear. The germline V gene has CDR1 MNHEY and CDR2 SVGAGI. The CDR3 spans 13 residues. Trimming shortened V by 0 bases and J by 2 bases, and 4 bases separated the two germline ends. The DNA of the CDR3 is TGTGCCAGCAGTTACTCTCCGAACTATGGCTACACCTTC. Translating it yields CASSYSPNYGYTF.

This clone was observed a handful of times. This chain connects TRBV14 to TRBJ2-3, with a weak D call TRBD2 (6 bases). The CDR3 has 13 residues. Germline assignment: CDR1 SGHDN and CDR2 FVKESK. V was trimmed by 4 bases and J by 3 bases, leaving 8 bases between them. The CDR3, as DNA: TGTGCCAGCAGCCGGAGGGCTACAGATACGCAGTATTTT. Translating gives CASSRRATDTQYF.

DNA of the CDR3: TGCGCCAGCAGCCCCCAGGCGAGTTCCTACGAGCAGTACTTC. It translates to CASSPQASSYEQYF. The V call is TRBV5-1, the J call TRBJ2-7, with D uncertain. The CDR3 length is 14 residues. CDR1 is SGHRS and CDR2 is YFSETQ in the germline V gene. Trimming pared 4 bases from V and 1 base from J, leaving 12 bases between.

As for this clone: The junction departs from germline at one end; a sequencing error may be responsible. The chain links TRBV4-3 to TRBJ2-7, with 10 bases identical to TRBD2. Germline V gives CDR1 LGHNA, CDR2 YSLEER. The CDR3 length is 17 residues. This CDR3 reads CASTLGLASGSSHEQYF. In DNA form, the CDR3 reads TGCGCCAGCACCCTGGGACTAGCGTCGGGGAGCTCCCACGAGCAGTACTTC.

The chain combines TRBV27 with TRBJ2-2; D uncertain. The CDR3 is 13 residues long. V lost 5 bases to trimming and J lost 3 bases, with 7 bases between them. Germline-derived CDR1 and CDR2 are MNHEY and SMNVEV (reference sequence). This CDR3 reads CASSPSYTGELFF. CDR3 DNA: TGTGCCAGCAGTCCTAGTTACACCGGGGAGCTGTTTTTT.

The J gene is TRBJ2-7, the V gene TRBV2; TRBD2 agrees at 11 bases. There are 15 residues in the CDR3. With 6 bases clipped from V and 2 bases from J, the junction kept 6 bases outside the gene matches. The germline V gene encodes CDR1 SNHLY and CDR2 FYNNEI. CDR3 DNA: TGTGCCAGCAGACGGGAGACTAGCGGGACCTACGAGCAGTACTTC. This sequence encodes CASRRETSGTYEQYF.

This clone was observed once. The chain is built from TRBV28 and TRBJ1-3, with a tentative D call TRBD1 (5 bases). Trimming left V 3 bases short and J 1 base short, with 10 bases between. This CDR3 is built from 15 residues. Per germline, CDR1 MDHEN and CDR2 SYDVKM. The CDR3 bases are TGTGCCAGCAGTTTGACAGTAACTTCTGGAAACACCATATATTTT. It encodes CASSLTVTSGNTIYF.

This clone is a singleton in its sample. The rearrangement uses TRBV19 and TRBJ2-2, with TRBD1 matching over 7 bases. This CDR3 comprises 12 residues. Germline V gene sequence: CDR1 LNHDA, CDR2 SQIVND (reference sequence). The trim removed 5 bases at V and 6 bases at J, leaving 0 bases unmatched. The CDR3 spells CASSDRAGELFF. CDR3 coding DNA: TGTGCCAGTAGTGACAGGGCCGGGGAGCTGTTTTTT.

This sequence joins TRBV5-1 and TRBJ1-1, with 8 bases aligning to TRBD1. This CDR3 contains 16 residues. V lost 5 bases to trimming and J lost 1 base; unmatched junction nucleotides: 10. Germline V CDR1 and CDR2: SGHRS, YFSETQ. The CDR3 loop is CASSPDRGGWNTEAFF. In DNA form, the CDR3 reads TGCGCCAGCAGTCCTGACAGGGGAGGATGGAACACTGAAGCTTTCTTT. The complete variable domain, with remaining parts taken from reference TRBV5-1 and TRBJ1-1, reads KAGVTQTPRYLIKTRGQQVTLSCSPISGHRSVSWYQQTPGQGLQFLFEYFSETQRNKGNFPGRFSGRQFSNSRSEMNVSTLELGDSALYLCASSPDRGGWNTEAFFGQGTRLTVV.

The chain joins TRBV5-1 to TRBJ1-1, with 9 bases matching TRBD1. The CDR3 spans 15 residues. The V gene end was trimmed by 4 bases and the J gene end by 1 base; junction bases not matched to a gene: 5. The germline V gene has CDR1 SGHRS and CDR2 YFSETQ. In DNA, the CDR3 is TGCGCCAGCAGCCTGTCGACAGGGGGGAACACTGAAGCTTTCTTT. Its translation: CASSLSTGGNTEAFF.

The chain joins TRBV30 to TRBJ1-2; D gene uncertain. This CDR3 is 11 amino acids long. V was cut by 5 bases and J by 4 bases, with 8 bases left in between. CDR1 GTSNPN and CDR2 SVGIG come from the germline V gene (reference sequence). The CDR3, as DNA: TGTGCCTGGGGGAGGTTCTATGGCTACACCTTC. As protein: CAWGRFYGYTF. Complete variable domain (other parts from reference TRBV30 and TRBJ1-2): SQTIHQWPATLVQPVGSPLSLECTVEGTSNPNLYWYRQAAGRGLQLLFYSVGIGQISSEVPQNLSASRPQDRQFILSSKKLLLSDSGFYLCAWGRFYGYTFGSGTRLTVV.

The chain joins TRBV7-2 to TRBJ2-7, with 11 positions matching TRBD2. Germline trimming cut 5 bases from V and 7 bases from J; bases unmatched to any gene: 10. CDR1 and CDR2 from the germline V gene are SGHTA and FQGNSA. This CDR3 is built from 15 residues. The CDR3 DNA is TGTGCCAGCAGCATTAGCGGGAGGGTCCCTAGTGAGCAGTACTTC. This sequence encodes CASSISGRVPSEQYF.

This chain joins TRBV19 and TRBJ2-1, with D possibly being TRBD1 (6 bases). V gave up 7 bases and J gave up 6 bases, with 16 bases separating them. The CDR3 sequence is 14 residues long. The germline gives CDR1 LNHDA, CDR2 SQIVND (reference sequence). CDR3 sequence reads: CASTQGLFGNEQFF. CDR3 DNA sequence: TGTGCCAGTACACAGGGCCTATTTGGCAATGAGCAGTTCTTC.

The V and J genes are TRBV7-8 and TRBJ1-5; tentative D call: TRBD1 (5 bases). The CDR3 spans 14 residues. With 5 bases removed from V and 5 bases from J, the gap between germline ends came to 13 bases. Germline V gene sequence: CDR1 SGHVS, CDR2 FQNEAQ. CDR3 sequence (DNA): TGTGCCAGCAGCCCTAGGACATCTTATCAGCCCCAGCATTTT. Translating gives CASSPRTSYQPQHF.

This chain uses TRBV19 with TRBJ2-3, with 12 bases matching TRBD2. V was pared by 10 bases and J by 4 bases, with 12 bases of the junction left unmatched. CDR1 LNHDA and CDR2 SQIVND come from the germline V gene (reference sequence). This CDR3 spans 16 amino acids. The CDR3 nucleotides read TGTGCCACCAGGAGGAGACTAGCGGGAGAATCAGATACGCAGTATTTT. Protein product: CATRRRLAGESDTQYF.

For this clone: At one end, the junction sequence differs from germline, possibly due to a read error. The V and J genes are TRBV5-1 and TRBJ2-3; 7 nucleotides align to TRBD1. The CDR3 has 14 residues. Germline CDR1 and CDR2: SGHRS and YFSETQ. The DNA for the CDR3 is TGCGCCAGCAGCTTAGGGACAGACAACCCGATGAACCATTTT. Protein product: CASSLGTDNPMNHF.